These T cell receptor beta chains were read from a single sample in a study of T cell repertoires in cytomegalovirus infection. TCRdb fed the reads into MiXCR, producing one record per CDR3 protein. The data show about 310,000 distinct CDR3 sequences, 25% seen once. These receptors' antigens are unknown. Sample: cultured PBMCs, taken from culture after CMV antigen stimulation. These receptors were collected from a human donor in good health (CMV status not recorded). Some clones in this sample may be carry-over from other donors' samples. The CDR3 runs from the conserved cysteine through the conserved F or W.

TRBV7-2	TRBJ1-2	CASSLAQGASGYTF
TRBV11-1	TRBJ2-3	CASSFPARTSGRTDTQYF
TRBV12-3/TRBV12-4	TRBJ1-6	CASSLARSGTGVINSPLHF
TRBV6-5	TRBJ1-1	CASSYSVGVGSYEAFF
TRBV7-2	TRBJ2-1	CASSSAAGGLNEQFF
TRBV7-2	TRBJ1-4	CASSWGGTGLSEKLFF
TRBV12-3/TRBV12-4	TRBJ1-5	CASSVQGRVGNQPQHF
TRBV20-1	TRBJ1-1	CSAFQVVNTEAFF
TRBV6-2/TRBV6-3	TRBJ2-4	CASRRTVGIAKNIQYF
TRBV12-3/TRBV12-4	TRBJ2-5	CASSGTAWGETQYF
TRBV20-1	TRBJ2-7	CSAGWGEGYEQYF
TRBV28	TRBJ2-7	CASRGGQGDHSYYEQYF
TRBV24-1	TRBJ2-7	CATSDQSSYEQYF
TRBV27	TRBJ2-7	CASSGLAGDYEQYF
TRBV4-3	TRBJ2-7	CASSQVFGTGGYEQYF
TRBV6-1	TRBJ2-5	CASSALNLGTQYF
TRBV6-2/TRBV6-3	TRBJ2-3	CASSLGLGARTQYF
TRBV19	TRBJ2-5	CASSISTGQETQYF
TRBV28	TRBJ2-5	CASSFIATLWEAATQYF
TRBV12-3/TRBV12-4	TRBJ2-1	CATRSREVPWNEQFF
TRBV24-1	TRBJ2-3	CATSDSVSGTKGHF
TRBV10-3	TRBJ2-5	CAISAAGGPETQYF
TRBV12-5	TRBJ2-1	CASGLVMGDGSYNEQFF
TRBV7-2	TRBJ2-1	CASSPGLDYNEQFF
TRBV7-4	TRBJ2-6	CASSLNVQGATGANVLTF
TRBV6-5	TRBJ1-2	CASSRTGRDYGYTF
TRBV28	TRBJ2-6	CASRTGPGANVLTF
TRBV6-5	TRBJ1-4	CASSYSGLTGTSNEKLFF
TRBV7-8	TRBJ2-1	CASSAEGTSYNEQFF
TRBV18	TRBJ2-1	CASSPFTGTEFF
TRBV7-2	TRBJ2-3	CASSGRLAVRSDTQYF
TRBV7-2	TRBJ2-5	CASSLTIGLEGNQETQYF
TRBV6-1	TRBJ1-5	CASSDGPRQPQHF
TRBV15	TRBJ1-2	CATSGGTGRNYGYTF
TRBV7-2	TRBJ2-5	CASSSTRGGQGRETQYF
TRBV27	TRBJ2-1	CANSPLRGLAGNEQFF
TRBV12-3/TRBV12-4	TRBJ1-3	CASSSFKYARSGNTIYF